This T cell receptor beta chain emerged from a study of post-analysis software for immune sequencing data. Overall study results and limits: TRBV5-6, TRBV5-1 and TRBV20-1 were among four or five TRBV segments more frequent in patients than controls.

This CDR3 comprises 13 residues. From germline, CDR1 is SGHVS and CDR2 FNYEAQ. The ends were cut back, 3 bases at V and 4 bases at J, with 7 bases in the middle. The library was made from cDNA and included unique molecular identifiers. One entry per CDR3 protein, called by TCRdb with MiXCR from the PCR reads. The sample has hundreds of thousands of distinct CDR3 sequences; under 55% are singletons. Remarks on this clonotype: The antigen remains unidentified.

The chain carries TRBV7-6 and TRBJ2-1; D is unresolved. The sequence was obtained from a girl between 10 and 17 years old with multiple sclerosis. The sample taken for sequencing was blood. The CDR3 spells CASSFTEYNEQFF. DNA for the CDR3: TGTGCCAGCAGCTTTACAGAGTACAATGAGCAGTTCTTC.